What follows is one TCR beta chain and its context. Its specificity is not known. The data stem from a study of cytomegalovirus exposure and HLA in healthy donors. Study details: Within the Caucasian-associated ancestry cluster were around 81% of the roughly 360 genotyped donors. General study findings and limits: A later analysis found that most CMV-associated TCR beta chains appeared HLA-restricted. Links to common viral pathogens appeared, in a later analysis, for several of the most significant clusters.

This CDR3 contains 15 residues. Germline CDR1 SGHVS, CDR2 FNYEAQ. Losses at the gene ends were 5 bases for V and 3 bases for J; bases not matched to a gene: 6. PCR was performed using 60 Vbeta and 13 Jbeta primers. Using immunoSEQ multiplex PCR, the repertoire was profiled, and TCRdb retains in-frame clones only, with some absent. The sample lists roughly 200,000 clones, 70% to 90% seen once, with 2.9% in the top ten. The specimen sequenced was PBMCs. This chain links TRBV7-6 with TRBJ1-2, with 10 bases fitting TRBD1. This clonotype originated in a man aged 25-45 years in good health and CMV-seronegative. CDR3 loop: CASSLTGGPDYGYTF. The CDR3 DNA sequence: TGTGCCAGCAGCCTGACAGGGGGCCCAGACTATGGCTACACCTTC.